The rows below give T cell receptor beta chains drawn from one sample of a study of early T cells in non-severe SARS-CoV-2 infection. Each CDR3 protein gets one entry after TCRdb re-called the 5' RACE reads with MiXCR. This table holds some 98,000 distinct CDR3 sequences, 16% found once. The sequencing sample was made of whole blood. These receptors were taken from an adult who was a healthcare worker with PCR-confirmed SARS-CoV-2 infection or an uninfected control (not recorded which). The CDR3 runs from the conserved cysteine through the conserved F or W. The D gene is left open where the match is weak. The size of a clone is reported for some rows only, either as once, few or many, or as a class for expanded clones.

d_gene	v_gene	abundance	j_gene	CDR3aa	CDR3nt
-	TRBV3-1	few	TRBJ1-5	CASSRVLSNQPQHF	TGTGCCAGCAGCCGGGTCCTTAGCAATCAGCCCCAGCATTTT
-	TRBV20-1	many	TRBJ2-5	CSARDRVTKTQYF	TGCAGTGCTAGAGATCGGGTTACGAAGACCCAGTACTTC
TRBD1	TRBV6-2/TRBV6-3	few	TRBJ2-7	CASTSGTGILREQYF	TGTGCCAGCACCTCCGGGACAGGGATCTTAAGAGAGCAGTACTTC
TRBD2	TRBV14	few	TRBJ2-1	CASSQDPTSGIPRFF	TGTGCCAGCAGCCAAGATCCCACTAGCGGGATCCCCCGGTTCTTC
TRBD2	TRBV10-3	few	TRBJ2-1	CAIRGTSGYNEQFF	TGTGCCATCAGGGGGACTAGCGGATACAATGAGCAGTTCTTC
-	TRBV7-9	few	TRBJ2-7	CASSLEAGEQYF	TGTGCCAGCAGCTTAGAGGCTGGGGAGCAGTACTTC
-	TRBV27	-	TRBJ2-2	CASSFGFSTNTGELFF	TGTGCCAGCAGTTTCGGTTTCAGTACCAACACCGGGGAGCTGTTTTTT
-	TRBV20-1	many	TRBJ2-3	CSARNLLASQSQYF	TGCAGTGCTAGAAACCTGTTGGCTTCTCAGTCCCAGTATTTT
-	TRBV20-1	-	TRBJ2-1	CSVSAVDNEQFF	TGCAGTGTCAGCGCAGTGGACAATGAGCAGTTCTTC
-	TRBV28	-	TRBJ1-6	CASSLRMRARGNSPLHF	TGTGCCAGCAGTCTCCGGATGCGAGCACGGGGGAATTCACCCCTCCACTTT
TRBD2	TRBV11-2	few	TRBJ2-2	CASSSLSGSTNTGELFF	TGTGCCAGCAGCTCACTTAGCGGGAGTACGAACACCGGGGAGCTGTTTTTT
-	TRBV30	few	TRBJ2-2	CAWSAGAGTGELFF	TGTGCCTGGAGCGCAGGGGCGGGGACCGGGGAGCTGTTTTTT
TRBD2	TRBV29-1	many	TRBJ2-1	CSVEVTSGNEQFF	TGCAGCGTTGAAGTGACTAGCGGTAATGAGCAGTTCTTC
-	TRBV7-2	-	TRBJ2-3	CASSSITDTQYF	TGTGCCAGCAGCTCTATCACAGATACGCAGTATTTT
TRBD2	TRBV20-1	-	TRBJ2-7	CSARDPTSGKNHEQYF	TGCAGTGCTAGAGACCCAACTAGCGGGAAGAACCACGAGCAGTACTTC
-	TRBV24-1	few	TRBJ1-5	CATSGTKGRNQPQHF	TGTGCCACCTCCGGGACAAAAGGACGCAATCAGCCCCAGCATTTT
-	TRBV5-5	few	TRBJ2-1	CASSLTDRHNNEQFF	TGTGCCAGCAGCTTGACTGACCGACACAACAATGAGCAGTTCTTC
-	TRBV4-3	-	TRBJ2-7	CASSQDQGEQYF	TGCGCCAGCAGCCAAGATCAAGGCGAGCAGTACTTC
TRBD2	TRBV28	-	TRBJ2-3	CASSLWGSGRAVDTDTQYF	TGTGCCAGCAGTCTTTGGGGGAGCGGGAGGGCCGTGGACACAGATACGCAGTATTTT
-	TRBV2	few	TRBJ2-5	CATPLFGRLETQYF	TGTGCCACTCCGCTGTTTGGCCGGTTGGAGACCCAGTACTTC
TRBD2	TRBV12-5	-	TRBJ2-1	CASGLSGGLNEQFF	TGTGCTAGTGGTTTGTCGGGGGGTTTGAATGAGCAGTTCTTC